Here is one T cell receptor (beta chain) with its context. Some clones are missing from TCRdb's copy, which holds only in-frame ones; the method was immunoSEQ multiplex PCR. Of fewer than 120,000 clones detected, 70% to 90% appear once; the ten largest clones hold approximately 1.4%. This entry belongs to a study of cytomegalovirus exposure and HLA in healthy donors. Trimming removed 7 bases from V and 3 bases from J; junction bases left unmatched: 5. From germline, CDR1 is GTSNPN and CDR2 SVGIG (reference sequence). The CDR3 runs 12 residues. Source material: PBMCs. V gene TRBV30 combines with J gene TRBJ2-7; TRBD1 matches at 8 bases. This sequence originates from a woman aged 25 to 39 in good health and CMV-seropositive. This CDR3 reads CASGGAIYEQYF. The CDR3 DNA sequence: TGTGCCTCAGGGGGCGCGATCTACGAGCAGTACTTC.